This entry concerns a single T cell receptor beta chain. This sequence may be a read error, since a much larger clone differs from it by one base. This sample stems from a study of T cells in Graves' hyperthyroidism and ophthalmopathy. The CDR3 runs 17 residues. The V gene end was trimmed by 5 bases and the J gene end by 9 bases; junction bases not matched to a gene: 12. The germline CDR1 and CDR2 sequences are KGHDR and SFDVKD. The CDR3 regions of TCR beta were amplified from RNA transcripts. HTBI primers were the set used in a first-round RT-PCR of the TCR CDR3. Via MiXCR, TCRdb re-called the multiplex PCR reads, giving one row per CDR3 protein. The repertoire holds over 450,000 distinct CDR3 sequences, with roughly 14% as singletons.

The receptor was isolated from a woman in her late teens or twenties with Graves' hyperthyroidism. This sequence joins TRBV24-1 and TRBJ2-1; 13 bases are shared with TRBD2. The sequenced sample was blood. The CDR3 is CATSVLGTSGKVGEQFF. The CDR3 nucleotides are TGTGCCACCAGTGTCCTCGGGACTAGCGGGAAGGTCGGTGAGCAGTTCTTC.